This T cell receptor (beta chain) was profiled in a study of shared clonotypes between healthy human individuals. In this sample, this clone turned up a few times. In the authors' methods: Junction-only sequences without quality scores were provided by ImmunoSEQ, so filtering was different. The method was immunoSEQ multiplex PCR; TCRdb's version includes in-frame clones alone and lacks a portion of them. Clonal size and the V and J genes are those of that table, whereas D and trimming came from the DNA. The table has millions of clones, over 85% seen once. This clonotype was obtained from a man aged 18 to 29 in good health. The sequenced material came from naive CD4+ T cells sorted from blood. The sample's subset: CD45RA+ positively selected.

CDR3 sequence: CASSLAGGDGYTF. The CDR3 coding sequence is TGTGCCAGCAGCTTGGCAGGGGGCGATGGCTACACCTTC. V and J are TRBV5-6 and TRBJ1-2, with 8 bases aligning to TRBD1. Germline CDR1 is SGHDT and CDR2 is YYEEEE. The ends lost 0 bases at V and 6 bases at J; junction bases unmatched: 1. This CDR3 region has 13 residues. Complete variable domain (other parts from reference TRBV5-6 and TRBJ1-2): DAGVTQSPTHLIKTRGQQVTLRCSPKSGHDTVSWYQQALGQGPQFIFQYYEEEERQRGNFPDRFSGHQFPNYSSELNVNALLLGDSALYLCASSLAGGDGYTFGSGTRLTVV.